This is a list of T cell receptor beta chains from one sample in a study of cytomegalovirus exposure and HLA in healthy donors. The data were produced by immunoSEQ multiplex PCR, yet TCRdb's version contains in-frame clones alone and is incomplete. The table has roughly 150,000 clones, around three quarters seen once; the top ten hold 2.5% to 3.5%. Sequenced input: PBMCs. These receptors all stem from a man aged 35 to 55 in good health and CMV-seronegative. Both conserved end residues are part of each CDR3. Fields, in order: CDR3 length, J gene, clone size, V gene, D gene, CDR3 DNA, CDR3 protein. D genes are given only for firm matches. The size entry is marked missing in some rows and otherwise reads once, few, many or a size class.

15	TRBJ2-2	.	TRBV6-1	.	TGTGCCAGCAGTCCGGGGTCCGCGAACACCGGGGAGCTGTTTTTT	CASSPGSANTGELFF
15	TRBJ2-7	.	TRBV5-4	TRBD2	TGTGCCAGCAGCTTCGGTCTAGCGGGGGGTTACGAGCAGTACTTC	CASSFGLAGGYEQYF
14	TRBJ2-1	.	TRBV6-5	.	TGTGCCAGCAGTCCCTTGACTAGTACCAATGAGCAGTTCTTC	CASSPLTSTNEQFF
13	TRBJ2-7	few	TRBV30	TRBD2	TGTGCCTGGAGGGCGGGGGGGACCTACGAGCAGTACTTC	CAWRAGGTYEQYF
18	TRBJ2-3	.	TRBV18	.	TGTGCCAGCTCACCACCCCCGGTAGCGGTAGAGGGGCCAGATACGCAGTATTTT	CASSPPPVAVEGPDTQYF
13	TRBJ1-5	.	TRBV6-6	.	TGTGCCAGCCGAGTTGGTCCGAATCAGCCCCAGCATTTT	CASRVGPNQPQHF
15	TRBJ2-1	few	TRBV2	.	TGTGCCAGCAGTGTTGGTCGGACACCCTACAATGAGCAGTTCTTC	CASSVGRTPYNEQFF
14	TRBJ1-2	.	TRBV2	TRBD1	TGTGCCAGCAGGGAGACAGGGTTCGGGTATGGCTACACCTTC	CASRETGFGYGYTF
14	TRBJ2-4	.	TRBV6-5	TRBD2	TGTGCCAGCAGACCCGGGGGGACGATGGGCATTCAGTACTTC	CASRPGGTMGIQYF
14	TRBJ1-4	.	TRBV19	TRBD1	TGTGCCAGTAGCCAGACAGGGTCTAATGAAAAACTGTTTTTT	CASSQTGSNEKLFF
15	TRBJ2-5	.	TRBV11-3	.	TGTGCCAGCTGCGGATTAGGGGATTACCAAGAGACCCAGTACTTC	CASCGLGDYQETQYF